One sample yielded the 19 T cell receptor beta chains listed below, sequenced in a study of immune evolution from preneoplasia to lung adenocarcinoma. The table came from immunoSEQ multiplex PCR; TCRdb's copy has only in-frame clones and leaves some out. The sample carries about 27,000 clones, approximately 74% recorded once. The sample taken for sequencing was FFPE invasive lung adenocarcinoma tissue. The receptors were gathered from a person in their sixties with invasive lung adenocarcinoma. Some clones in this sample may be carry-over from other donors' samples.

CDR3 DNA: TGCAGCGTTCGCGGGCTGGCGAGCGGGGAGCTGTTTTTT. Residues: CSVRGLASGELFF. The rearrangement links TRBV29-1 to TRBJ2-2; tentative D call: TRBD2 (5 bases). The V end was cut by 5 bases, the J end by 7 bases, with 14 bases between. The CDR3 has 13 amino acids. CDR1 SQVTM and CDR2 ANQGSEA come from the germline V gene.

The J gene is TRBJ2-3, the V gene TRBV7-9; TRBD2 matches 9 bases. Germline V gene data show CDR1 as SEHNR and CDR2 as FQNEAQ (reference sequence). The CDR3 is made up of 19 amino acids. Germline trimming cut 4 bases from V and 4 bases from J; bases unmatched to any gene: 18. This chain's CDR3 is CASSSGKGRTGLAPDTQYF. The CDR3 bases are TGTGCCAGCAGCTCAGGGAAGGGTAGAACGGGACTAGCCCCAGATACGCAGTATTTT.

The genes are TRBV11-3 and TRBJ1-2, with 8 bases that match TRBD1. Per germline, CDR1 SGHNT and CDR2 YENEEA. V lost 3 bases to trimming and J lost 7 bases; unmatched junction nucleotides: 4. There are 13 residues in the CDR3. The CDR3 loop is CASSLQGAGGYTF. The CDR3, as DNA: TGTGCCAGCAGCTTGCAGGGGGCTGGTGGCTACACCTTC.

This clone was counted once. The chain employs TRBV18 and TRBJ1-1, with D possibly TRBD1 on 5 matching bases. The CDR3 extends over 16 amino acids. Germline CDR1 is KGHSH and CDR2 is LQKENI. Trimming removed 8 bases from V and 0 bases from J, with 19 bases in between. CDR3: CASQPGPANLNTEAFF. CDR3 coding DNA: TGTGCCAGCCAACCGGGACCCGCTAACCTGAACACTGAAGCTTTCTTT. Based on the CDR3 plus reference TRBV18 and TRBJ1-1, the full variable domain is NAGVMQNPRHLVRRRGQEARLRCSPMKGHSHVYWYRQLPEEGLKFMVYLQKENIIDESGMPKERFSAEFPKEGPSILRIQQVVRGDSAAYFCASQPGPANLNTEAFFGQGTRLTVV.

V and J are TRBV7-8 and TRBJ2-5; TRBD2 aligns across 13 bases. The germline gives CDR1 SGHVS, CDR2 FQNEAQ. Trimming at V came to 5 bases and at J to 4 bases, leaving 7 bases not matched to a gene. This CDR3 is 16 amino acids long. This chain's CDR3 is CASSPGLAGVRETQYF. The CDR3 DNA is TGTGCCAGCAGCCCCGGACTAGCGGGAGTTAGAGAGACCCAGTACTTC.

The rearrangement joins TRBV5-1 to TRBJ2-2, with 10 nucleotides matching TRBD2. CDR3 length equals 16 residues. Germline assignment: CDR1 SGHRS and CDR2 YFSETQ. With 3 bases clipped from V and 3 bases from J, the junction kept 5 bases outside the gene matches. In DNA, the CDR3 is TGCGCCAGCAGCTCTACTAGCGGGAAAGACACCGGGGAGCTGTTTTTT. Protein: CASSSTSGKDTGELFF.

The chain combines TRBV28 with TRBJ2-1; 13 bases line up with TRBD2. Germline values: CDR1 MDHEN, CDR2 SYDVKM. There are 14 residues in the CDR3. Trimming cost V 2 bases and J 12 bases; bases outside gene matches: 4. Here the CDR3 DNA reads TGTGCCAGCAGTTTAGGACTAGCGGGAGAGGGGCAGTTCTTC. Its protein product is CASSLGLAGEGQFF.

The chain couples TRBV11-2 to TRBJ1-3; no clear D. This CDR3 comprises 13 residues. Trimming shortened V by 6 bases and J by 3 bases, and 9 bases separated the two germline ends. Germline V CDR1 and CDR2: SGHAT, FQNNGV. CDR3: CASSQQVGNTIYF. In DNA form, the CDR3 reads TGTGCCAGCAGTCAACAAGTTGGAAACACCATATATTTT.

A few counts support this clone. V usage is TRBV14 and J usage is TRBJ2-2, with a weak D call TRBD1 (5 bases). The CDR3 runs 13 residues. Germline values: CDR1 SGHDN, CDR2 FVKESK. The ends were cut back, 4 bases at V and 3 bases at J, with 6 bases in the middle. CDR3: CASSRTHTGELFF. DNA of the CDR3: TGTGCCAGCAGCCGGACACACACCGGGGAGCTGTTTTTT.

The gene calls are TRBV5-6 and TRBJ1-2; D not certain. Germline-derived CDR1 and CDR2 are SGHDT and YYEEEE. The CDR3 runs to 16 residues. Trimming removed 1 base at V and 6 bases at J, with 19 bases between. The CDR3 coding sequence is TGTGCCAGCAGCTTGAATGAGCGAAATTGGCGGGATGGCTACACCTTC. This translates into CASSLNERNWRDGYTF.

CDR3 protein: CASAIGGAGYTF. As DNA, the CDR3 is TGTGCCAGCGCCATTGGGGGGGCGGGCTACACCTTC. The J gene is TRBJ1-2, the V gene TRBV6-1; TRBD1 is a possible D gene (6 bases). CDR1 MNHNS and CDR2 SASEGT come from the germline V gene. The CDR3 has 12 residues. Trimming removed 8 bases at V and 8 bases at J, with 15 bases between.

The CDR3: CASSLRGRTDTQYF. CDR3 DNA sequence: TGTGCCAGCAGCTTAAGGGGCAGGACAGATACGCAGTATTTT. V and J are TRBV7-6 and TRBJ2-3, with D possibly TRBD1 on 5 matching bases. The germline CDR1 and CDR2 sequences are SGHVS and FNYEAQ. The CDR3 loop spans 14 amino acids. Trimming removed 2 bases from V and 3 bases from J, with 9 bases in between.

V gene TRBV28 combines with J gene TRBJ2-5; 8 bases map to TRBD1. The CDR3 totals 14 residues. Germline CDR1 MDHEN, CDR2 SYDVKM. V trimming: 4 bases; J trimming: 5 bases; junction bases outside the gene matches: 6. CDR3 residues: CASSSPTGEETQYF. The CDR3 DNA is TGTGCCAGCAGTTCCCCGACAGGGGAGGAGACCCAGTACTTC.

The rearrangement joins TRBV5-6 to TRBJ2-7; the D gene is possibly TRBD2 (5 bases). Trimming pared 4 bases from V and 0 bases from J, leaving 8 bases between. CDR3 size: 13 residues. The germline V gene has CDR1 SGHDT and CDR2 YYEEEE. For the CDR3, the DNA is TGTGCCAGCAGCCACCGGGACTCCTACGAGCAGTACTTC. It encodes CASSHRDSYEQYF.

V usage is TRBV28 and J usage is TRBJ2-1, with D perhaps TRBD1 (5 bases). The CDR3 covers 12 residues. V was clipped by 6 bases and J by 12 bases, with 15 bases between them. From germline, CDR1 is MDHEN and CDR2 SYDVKM. The CDR3 DNA is TGTGCCAGCAGCAGCACGTTCAGGGTGCAGTTCTTC. Translation: CASSSTFRVQFF.

V and J are TRBV21-1 and TRBJ2-3. TRBV21-1 is noted as a pseudogene. The CDR3 is 18 residues long. The CDR3 DNA sequence: TGTGCCAGCAGCAAAGCGCGGACGTCGGTCGAGGGCACAGATACGCAGTATTTT. This sequence encodes CASSKARTSVEGTDTQYF.

The rearrangement joins TRBV30 to TRBJ2-7; D perhaps matches TRBD2 (5 bases). The CDR3 covers 12 residues. From germline, CDR1 is GTSNPN and CDR2 SVGIG (reference sequence). V was cut by 3 bases and J by 7 bases, with 13 bases left in between. CDR3 in DNA: TGTGCCTGGAGCCGCACGGAGGCAGAGCAGTACTTC. Amino acids: CAWSRTEAEQYF.

V is TRBV6-4 and J is TRBJ2-2, with D hard to call. CDR3 length equals 13 residues. V lost 0 bases, J lost 6 bases, and 5 bases lay in between. Germline loops: CDR1 MRHNA, CDR2 SNTAGT. CDR3 sequence reads: CASSDSDPGELFF. DNA for the CDR3: TGTGCCAGCAGTGACTCAGATCCCGGGGAGCTGTTTTTT.

This clone was recorded a few times. V gene TRBV7-8 combines with J gene TRBJ2-1; D is uncertain. Germline values: CDR1 SGHVS, CDR2 FQNEAQ. The V end was cut by 5 bases, the J end by 6 bases, with 14 bases between. CDR3 size: 14 residues. The CDR3, as DNA: TGTGCCAGCAGCCAAGGTCAAGCCTTCAATGAGCAGTTCTTC. This codes for CASSQGQAFNEQFF.